The 29 T cell receptor beta chains listed next were all sequenced from one sample in a study of cytomegalovirus exposure and HLA in healthy donors. This PCR relied on a set of 60 Vbeta primers and 13 Jbeta primers. Measured with immunoSEQ multiplex PCR; TCRdb has only the in-frame clones, and not every one. Here the sample spans about 100,000 clones, roughly three quarters being singletons. Sequencing input: PBMCs. Source of these receptors: a man aged 35 to 55 in good health and CMV-seropositive.

This chain's CDR3 is CASSLAQGTGNGYTF. DNA for the CDR3: TGTGCCAGCAGCTTAGCGCAGGGGACAGGGAACGGCTACACCTTC. The V and J genes are TRBV7-9 and TRBJ1-2; 9 bases agree with TRBD1. The CDR3 sequence is 15 residues long. CDR1 and CDR2 (germline): SEHNR, FQNEAQ (reference sequence). Losses at the gene ends were 0 bases for V and 8 bases for J; bases not matched to a gene: 7.

This rearrangement joins TRBV30 to TRBJ1-4, with TRBD1 matching 9 bases. Germline V lookup: CDR1 GTSNPN, CDR2 SVGIG (reference sequence). The V segment lost 6 bases and the J segment 5 bases; nucleotides outside the gene matches: 4. CDR3 length: 13 amino acids. The DNA of the CDR3 is TGTGCCTGCCGGGGACAGGGCAATGAAAAACTGTTTTTT. Protein: CACRGQGNEKLFF. Together with reference TRBV30 and TRBJ1-4, the CDR3 gives the full variable domain: SQTIHQWPATLVQPVGSPLSLECTVEGTSNPNLYWYRQAAGRGLQLLFYSVGIGQISSEVPQNLSASRPQDRQFILSSKKLLLSDSGFYLCACRGQGNEKLFFGSGTQLSVL.

The chain is built from TRBV21-1 and TRBJ1-5. TRBV21-1 constitutes a pseudogene. There are 16 residues in the CDR3. CDR3 DNA: TGTGCCAGCAGCAAGGAGGGGGAGGGGGGCAATCAGCCCCAGCATTTT. Amino acids: CASSKEGEGGNQPQHF.

The J gene is TRBJ2-3, the V gene TRBV6-1, with 10 bases that match TRBD1. The CDR3 contains 15 residues. Germline trimming cut 2 bases from V and 6 bases from J; bases unmatched to any gene: 5. Germline-derived CDR1 and CDR2 are MNHNS and SASEGT. This CDR3 reads CASSESGTGADTQYF. CDR3 coding DNA: TGTGCCAGCAGTGAATCCGGGACAGGGGCTGATACGCAGTATTTT.

CDR3 in amino acids: CASSIQGARYNEQFF. CDR3 nucleotides: TGTGCCAGCAGTATACAGGGTGCGAGGTACAATGAGCAGTTCTTC. The J gene is TRBJ2-1, the V gene TRBV6-5; a possible D gene is TRBD1 (6 bases). V lost 5 bases, J lost 4 bases, and 15 bases lay in between. Germline-derived CDR1 and CDR2 are MNHEY and SVGAGI. The CDR3 spans 15 residues.

The chain joins TRBV27 to TRBJ2-1, with 8 bases fitting TRBD1. The germline CDR1 and CDR2 sequences are MNHEY and SMNVEV (reference sequence). V gave up 5 bases and J gave up 5 bases; unmatched junction bases: 2. This CDR3 comprises 13 residues. The CDR3 is CASSNRGDNEQFF. In nucleotides, the CDR3 is TGTGCCAGCAGTAACAGGGGGGACAATGAGCAGTTCTTC.

CDR3: CASSVAIKGGIYGYTF. The CDR3 DNA reads TGTGCCAGCAGCGTAGCCATTAAAGGGGGCATCTATGGCTACACCTTC. V and J are TRBV9 and TRBJ1-2; the match to TRBD1 covers 7 bases. The CDR3 consists of 16 residues. Germline V gene lookup returns CDR1 SGDLS and CDR2 YYNGEE. V lost 0 bases to trimming and J lost 4 bases; unmatched junction nucleotides: 9.

V usage is TRBV5-4 and J usage is TRBJ1-2; 8 bases align to TRBD1. V lost 4 bases to trimming and J lost 4 bases; unmatched junction nucleotides: 9. This CDR3 comprises 15 residues. From germline, CDR1 is SGHNT and CDR2 YYREEE (reference sequence). The CDR3 loop is CASSTSTGVGYGYTF. The DNA for the CDR3 is TGTGCCAGCAGCACGTCGACAGGGGTTGGCTATGGCTACACCTTC.

This chain uses TRBV4-2 with TRBJ1-2, with 11 positions matching TRBD1. Germline V gene lookup returns CDR1 LGHNA and CDR2 YNFKEQ. The V segment lost 5 bases and the J segment 2 bases; nucleotides outside the gene matches: 7. This CDR3 region has 16 residues. The DNA for the CDR3 is TGTGCCAGCAGCGGATGGACAGGGGGCTTGAACTATGGCTACACCTTC. Translation: CASSGWTGGLNYGYTF.

The CDR3 DNA is TGTGCCAGCGTGAACAGGGCCCCTCAGCCCCAGCATTTT. Translation: CASVNRAPQPQHF. The chain links TRBV28 to TRBJ1-5, with TRBD1 as a possible D gene (6 bases). The CDR3 spans 13 residues. The V end was cut by 8 bases, the J end by 6 bases, with 14 bases between. The germline V gene encodes CDR1 MDHEN and CDR2 SYDVKM.

This clone was observed a single time. This chain joins TRBV20-1 and TRBJ2-7; D not resolved. The ends were cut back, 4 bases at V and 3 bases at J, with 4 bases in the middle. The CDR3 consists of 10 residues. In germline, CDR1 is DFQATT, CDR2 SNEGSKA (reference sequence). CDR3 DNA sequence: TGCAGTGCTACAAACTACGAGCAGTACTTC. Its protein product is CSATNYEQYF.

This clone was picked up one time. Other DNA sequences within the sample encode an identical CDR3. V usage is TRBV7-8 and J usage is TRBJ2-7, with unresolved D. This CDR3 has 13 amino acids. Germline V gene lookup returns CDR1 SGHVS and CDR2 FQNEAQ. The ends were cut back, 2 bases at V and 2 bases at J, with 7 bases in the middle. The CDR3 sequence is CASSLSPAYEQYF. In DNA form, the CDR3 reads TGTGCCAGCAGCTTATCGCCAGCCTACGAGCAGTACTTC.

This chain joins TRBV10-1 and TRBJ2-1, with a possible D match to TRBD2 (5 bases). Per the germline V gene, CDR1 is WNHNN and CDR2 is SYGVQD (reference sequence). The CDR3 consists of 14 residues. Trimming shortened V by 5 bases and J by 2 bases, and 10 bases separated the two germline ends. CDR3 loop: CASSLQRTYNEQFF. DNA of the CDR3: TGCGCCAGCAGTCTCCAGCGGACCTACAATGAGCAGTTCTTC.

This clone has only one observation. The rearrangement joins TRBV18 to TRBJ2-3; no clear D gene. Germline-derived CDR1 and CDR2 are KGHSH and LQKENI. Trimming pared 6 bases from V and 6 bases from J, leaving 7 bases between. The CDR3 extends over 11 amino acids. This chain's CDR3 is CASSRADTQYF. DNA for the CDR3: TGTGCCAGCTCGCGCGCGGATACGCAGTATTTT.

V gene TRBV7-6 combines with J gene TRBJ2-6; D remains ambiguous. This CDR3 is built from 16 residues. CDR1 and CDR2 from the germline V gene are SGHVS and FNYEAQ. Trimming took off 5 bases at V and 0 bases at J, with 11 bases between the two ends. CDR3 DNA: TGTGCCAGCAGCCGCGAAGATGGCTCTGGGGCCAACGTCCTGACTTTC. Its protein product is CASSREDGSGANVLTF. Full variable domain (rest looked up from reference TRBV7-6 and TRBJ2-6): GAGVSQSPRYKVTKRGQDVALRCDPISGHVSLYWYRQALGQGPEFLTYFNYEAQQDKSGLPNDRFSAERPEGSISTLTIQRTEQRDSAMYRCASSREDGSGANVLTFGAGSRLTVL.

The chain couples TRBV7-9 to TRBJ2-3; 7 bases align to TRBD1. The CDR3 is 16 amino acids. Germline V gene sequence: CDR1 SEHNR, CDR2 FQNEAQ (reference sequence). V shed 1 base and J 2 bases; nucleotides not matched to a gene: 6. Here the CDR3 reads CASSLGQGLFTDTQYF. The CDR3 DNA reads TGTGCCAGCAGCTTAGGACAGGGCCTCTTCACAGATACGCAGTATTTT.

This clone came up a few times. The chain combines TRBV7-2 with TRBJ1-4, with D unresolved. Between the trimmed V and J ends, which lost 5 bases and 0 bases, there was a span of 10 bases. This CDR3 is built from 15 residues. Germline assignment: CDR1 SGHTA and CDR2 FQGNSA. In DNA form, the CDR3 reads TGTGCCAGCAGCCCCTACGGAGCAACTAATGAAAAACTGTTTTTT. It translates to CASSPYGATNEKLFF.

CDR3 in amino acids: CASSRNTGEKLFF. The CDR3 coding sequence is TGTGCCAGCAGCCGAAATACGGGAGAAAAACTGTTTTTT. The rearrangement uses TRBV7-2 and TRBJ1-4; D not certain. The V gene lost 5 bases and the J gene lost 8 bases, with 12 bases spanning the gap. CDR3 size: 13 residues. The germline CDR1 and CDR2 sequences are SGHTA and FQGNSA.

In this sample, this clone turned up a few times. The chain links TRBV29-1 to TRBJ2-5; D is possibly TRBD1 (7 bases). V lost 1 base and J 1 base, leaving 16 bases between the germline ends. There are 16 residues in the CDR3. Per germline, CDR1 SQVTM and CDR2 ANQGSEA. For the CDR3, the DNA is TGCAGCGTTGAAGGTGGGCAGGGGGGAATCCAAGAGACCCAGTACTTC. Translating gives CSVEGGQGGIQETQYF.

This clone was seen a handful of times. The chain recombines TRBV29-1 with TRBJ2-7; unclear D gene. V lost 6 bases and J 4 bases, leaving 19 bases between the germline ends. The CDR3 has 14 amino acids. Germline values: CDR1 SQVTM, CDR2 ANQGSEA. The CDR3 loop is CSVTRGGPPYEQYV. DNA for the CDR3: TGCAGCGTCACACGAGGTGGCCCCCCATACGAGCAGTACGTC.

The chain joins TRBV4-2 to TRBJ2-7; D perhaps matches TRBD1 (5 bases). This CDR3 is built from 15 residues. CDR1 is LGHNA and CDR2 is YNFKEQ in the germline V gene. Trimming removed 0 bases from V and 3 bases from J, with 12 bases in between. The CDR3: CASSQEHRPFYEQYF. The CDR3 DNA reads TGTGCCAGCAGCCAAGAGCACAGGCCTTTCTACGAGCAGTACTTC.

This clone was detected only once. V and J are TRBV6-6 and TRBJ2-6; tentatively, D is TRBD2 (6 bases). V lost 6 bases and J 0 bases, leaving 9 bases between the germline ends. The germline V gene has CDR1 MNHNY and CDR2 SVGAGI (reference sequence). This CDR3 has 15 amino acids. The CDR3 DNA follows: TGTGCCAGCAGCTCGGGGGACTCTGGGGCCAACGTCCTGACTTTC. Its protein product is CASSSGDSGANVLTF.

The chain has TRBV6-1 and TRBJ1-5; the D is unclear. Germline V gene sequence: CDR1 MNHNS, CDR2 SASEGT. The ends were cut back, 2 bases at V and 5 bases at J, with 4 bases in the middle. The CDR3 is made up of 12 amino acids. CDR3 bases: TGTGCCAGCAGTGAATTCGATCAGCCCCAGCATTTT. It is translated as CASSEFDQPQHF.

V is TRBV7-9 and J is TRBJ2-3; TRBD1 matches at 7 bases. Germline CDR1 reads SEHNR; CDR2 reads FQNEAQ (reference sequence). CDR3 length: 15 amino acids. Losses at the gene ends were 5 bases for V and 5 bases for J; bases not matched to a gene: 10. The CDR3: CASSPERGRVDTQYF. DNA of the CDR3: TGTGCCAGCAGCCCCGAGAGGGGGCGAGTAGATACGCAGTATTTT.

About this clone itself: In the same sample, other DNA sequences code for this CDR3. The rearrangement uses TRBV30 and TRBJ1-4; D is uncertain. V gave up 1 base and J gave up 7 bases, with 10 bases separating them. Germline CDR1 and CDR2: GTSNPN and SVGIG (reference sequence). CDR3 length: 13 amino acids. This CDR3 reads CAWSGGLGEKLFF. The CDR3 DNA follows: TGTGCCTGGAGTGGAGGGCTAGGTGAAAAACTGTTTTTT.

This clone was recorded at least ten times. The chain's CDR3 is CASSTRTSTQYF. CDR3 coding DNA: TGTGCCAGTAGTACCAGGACTAGCACGCAGTATTTT. V usage is TRBV19 and J usage is TRBJ2-3; the match to TRBD2 covers 8 bases. The germline V gene encodes CDR1 LNHDA and CDR2 SQIVND (reference sequence). The CDR3 totals 12 residues. V shed 4 bases and J 9 bases; nucleotides not matched to a gene: 3.

The J gene is TRBJ2-7, the V gene TRBV18; TRBD2 is a possible D gene (6 bases). This CDR3 contains 13 residues. V lost 6 bases, J lost 3 bases, and 12 bases lay in between. The germline V gene has CDR1 KGHSH and CDR2 LQKENI. This CDR3 reads CASSSGSFYEQYF. CDR3 nucleotides: TGTGCCAGCTCGTCCGGGAGTTTCTACGAGCAGTACTTC. The whole variable domain, remainder taken from reference TRBV18 and TRBJ2-7, is NAGVMQNPRHLVRRRGQEARLRCSPMKGHSHVYWYRQLPEEGLKFMVYLQKENIIDESGMPKERFSAEFPKEGPSILRIQQVVRGDSAAYFCASSSGSFYEQYFGPGTRLTVT.

This sequence joins TRBV28 and TRBJ1-1, with 7 bases that match TRBD1. Germline V lookup: CDR1 MDHEN, CDR2 SYDVKM. CDR3 length equals 14 residues. V shed 6 bases, J shed 0 bases, and the junction held 4 bases outside the gene matches. CDR3 sequence reads: CASRTGQMNTEAFF. The CDR3 DNA is TGTGCCAGCAGGACGGGACAGATGAACACTGAAGCTTTCTTT. Combining the CDR3 with reference TRBV28 and TRBJ1-1 gives the whole variable domain DVKVTQSSRYLVKRTGEKVFLECVQDMDHENMFWYRQDPGLGLRLIYFSYDVKMKEKGDIPEGYSVSREKKERFSLILESASTNQTSMYLCASRTGQMNTEAFFGQGTRLTVV.

This clone has a handful of counts. The chain recombines TRBV29-1 with TRBJ1-1; D is possibly TRBD1 (5 bases). V was trimmed by 3 bases and J by 10 bases, leaving 21 bases between them. This CDR3 is built from 14 residues. CDR1 SQVTM and CDR2 ANQGSEA come from the germline V gene. The CDR3 DNA sequence: TGCAGCGTTGACCGCAGGGAAGTAGGTTTCGTAGCTTTCTTT. Residues: CSVDRREVGFVAFF. Filled out from reference TRBV29-1 and TRBJ1-1, the complete variable domain reads SAVISQKPSRDICQRGTSLTIQCQVDSQVTMMFWYRQQPGQSLTLIATANQGSEATYESGFVIDKFPISRPNLTFSTLTVSNMSPEDSSIYLCSVDRREVGFVAFFGQGTRLTVV.